The 14 T cell receptor beta chains listed next were all sequenced from one sample in a study of cytomegalovirus exposure and HLA in healthy donors. Both 60 Vbeta primers and 13 Jbeta primers went into the PCR. Measured with immunoSEQ multiplex PCR; TCRdb has only the in-frame clones, and not every one. The sample consists of more than 140,000 clones, almost 80% of them appearing once. Input material: PBMCs. The receptor set was obtained from a male donor in good health and CMV-seronegative.

V and J are TRBV6-5 and TRBJ2-5; D not resolved. The germline V gene has CDR1 MNHEY and CDR2 SVGAGI. The germline V and J ends were trimmed by 2 bases and 4 bases, with 14 bases remaining between them. CDR3 length: 15 amino acids. The CDR3 DNA follows: TGTGCCAGCAGTTACGGTTATCAGGTTGTAGAGACCCAGTACTTC. It encodes CASSYGYQVVETQYF.

The chain employs TRBV27 and TRBJ2-5; perhaps TRBD1 as D (6 bases). Trimming took 0 bases from V and 2 from J, leaving 13 bases between them. The CDR3 loop spans 16 amino acids. Germline CDR1 MNHEY, CDR2 SMNVEV (reference sequence). The CDR3 protein is CASSLSNRAGQETQYF. As DNA, the CDR3 is TGTGCCAGCAGTTTATCGAACAGGGCAGGGCAAGAGACCCAGTACTTC.

This clone was detected only a few times. This chain links TRBV2 with TRBJ1-2; 8 bases line up with TRBD1. CDR3 length equals 13 residues. Germline assignment: CDR1 SNHLY and CDR2 FYNNEI. V was pared by 5 bases and J by 8 bases, with 7 bases of the junction left unmatched. CDR3 coding DNA: TGTGCCAGCAGTCCGGACAGGGTAGGCGGCTACACCTTC. Translating it yields CASSPDRVGGYTF.

A few counts support this clone. The chain employs TRBV5-1 and TRBJ2-1; 10 nucleotides agree with TRBD2. The CDR3 totals 15 residues. CDR1 is SGHRS, CDR2 YFSETQ, per germline. J gave up 6 bases and V 0 bases, and 3 bases lay outside the gene matches. The CDR3 nucleotides read TGCGCCAGCAGCTTGGATAGCGGGAGGACCAATGAGCAGTTCTTC. Translating gives CASSLDSGRTNEQFF. Drawing the rest from reference TRBV5-1 and TRBJ2-1, the complete variable domain is KAGVTQTPRYLIKTRGQQVTLSCSPISGHRSVSWYQQTPGQGLQFLFEYFSETQRNKGNFPGRFSGRQFSNSRSEMNVSTLELGDSALYLCASSLDSGRTNEQFFGPGTRLTVL.

The V and J genes are TRBV6-6 and TRBJ2-7; the D gene is possibly TRBD1 (6 bases). This CDR3 comprises 12 residues. Germline values: CDR1 MNHNY, CDR2 SVGAGI (reference sequence). Trimming shortened V by 6 bases and J by 6 bases, and 12 bases separated the two germline ends. This chain's CDR3 is CASSPQGREQYF. DNA for the CDR3: TGTGCCAGCAGCCCCCAGGGGCGCGAGCAGTACTTC.

The rearrangement joins TRBV7-2 to TRBJ1-2; D gene unclear. The length of the CDR3 is 12 residues. Germline V lookup: CDR1 SGHTA, CDR2 FQGNSA. The ends were cut back, 5 bases at V and 3 bases at J, with 7 bases in the middle. This chain's CDR3 is CASSAGDYGYTF. The CDR3 nucleotides read TGTGCCAGCAGCGCAGGCGACTATGGCTACACCTTC.

V gene TRBV6-6 combines with J gene TRBJ2-7; 7 bases are shared with TRBD1. Germline loops: CDR1 MNHNY, CDR2 SVGAGI (reference sequence). V lost 2 bases to trimming and J lost 6 bases; unmatched junction nucleotides: 10. The CDR3 sequence is 15 residues long. In nucleotides, the CDR3 is TGTGCCAGCAGTTACGTGGGACAGAACACCCTCGAGCAGTACTTC. Translating it yields CASSYVGQNTLEQYF.

The chain couples TRBV6-1 to TRBJ1-2; D perhaps matches TRBD1 (6 bases). The CDR3 is 13 residues long. Germline V gives CDR1 MNHNS, CDR2 SASEGT. V was trimmed by 6 bases and J by 4 bases, leaving 12 bases between them. DNA of the CDR3: TGTGCCAGCAGGGGGGGGGCGGGCTATGGCTACACCTTC. Its translation: CASRGGAGYGYTF.

This clone has only one observation. The chain's CDR3 is CASNFGRGTEAFF. DNA of the CDR3: TGTGCCAGCAATTTCGGACGGGGCACTGAAGCTTTCTTT. J is TRBJ1-1 and V is TRBV28, with unresolved D. Germline assignment: CDR1 MDHEN and CDR2 SYDVKM. V lost 7 bases and J lost 4, with 13 bases in between. The CDR3 covers 13 residues.

The CDR3, as DNA: TGTGCCAGCAGCTCCTGGAGCGGGGGGGCGTCAGATACGCAGTATTTT. This encodes CASSSWSGGASDTQYF. The gene calls are TRBV9 and TRBJ2-3; 10 bases line up with TRBD2. This CDR3 contains 16 residues. V dropped 4 bases and J dropped 4; count of bases not matched to a gene: 9. Germline CDR1 and CDR2: SGDLS and YYNGEE.

This sequence joins TRBV10-3 and TRBJ2-3, with 8 bases fitting TRBD2. The germline CDR1 and CDR2 sequences are ENHRY and SYGVKD. This CDR3 spans 16 amino acids. V trimming: 6 bases; J trimming: 0 bases; junction bases outside the gene matches: 8. The CDR3 DNA reads TGTGCCATCAGCGATTTAGCGGGACTAAGCACAGATACGCAGTATTTT. It yields the protein CAISDLAGLSTDTQYF.

This chain links TRBV14 with TRBJ2-3; D unclear. The CDR3 runs to 13 residues. Germline loops: CDR1 SGHDN, CDR2 FVKESK. V was trimmed by 0 bases and J by 3 bases, leaving 4 bases between them. CDR3 region: CASSQDLTDTQYF. In DNA, the CDR3 is TGTGCCAGCAGCCAAGATCTTACAGATACGCAGTATTTT.

V is TRBV6-5 and J is TRBJ2-7; D possibly corresponds to TRBD1 (6 bases). The germline V gene has CDR1 MNHEY and CDR2 SVGAGI. This CDR3 comprises 15 residues. The V and J ends lost 4 bases and 2 bases respectively, with 15 bases between them. The CDR3 protein is CASSFPGTPTYEQYF. In DNA, the CDR3 is TGTGCCAGCAGTTTCCCCGGGACACCGACCTACGAGCAGTACTTC.

The CDR3 DNA reads as TGTGCCAGCAGTTACAGAGCTGAAGCTTTCTTT. Its translation is CASSYRAEAFF. The chain uses TRBV7-9 and TRBJ1-1; D is unresolved. This CDR3 is built from 11 residues. CDR1 and CDR2 (germline): SEHNR, FQNEAQ (reference sequence). Deletions cut 6 bases from V and 6 bases from J, with 8 bases between.